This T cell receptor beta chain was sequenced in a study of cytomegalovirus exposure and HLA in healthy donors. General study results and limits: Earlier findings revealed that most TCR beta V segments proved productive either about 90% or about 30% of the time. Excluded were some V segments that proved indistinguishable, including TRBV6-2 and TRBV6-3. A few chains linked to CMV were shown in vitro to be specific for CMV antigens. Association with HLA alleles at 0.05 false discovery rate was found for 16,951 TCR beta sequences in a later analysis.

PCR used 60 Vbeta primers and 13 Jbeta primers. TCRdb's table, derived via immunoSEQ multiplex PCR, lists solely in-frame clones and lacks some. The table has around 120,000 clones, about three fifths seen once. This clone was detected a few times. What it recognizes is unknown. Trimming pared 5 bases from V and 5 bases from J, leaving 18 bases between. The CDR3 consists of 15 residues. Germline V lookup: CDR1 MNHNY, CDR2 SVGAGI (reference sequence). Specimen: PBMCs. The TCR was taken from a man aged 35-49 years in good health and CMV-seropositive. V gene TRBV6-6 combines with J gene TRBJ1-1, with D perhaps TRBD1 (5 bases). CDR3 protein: CASSKTGERSTEAFF. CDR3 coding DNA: TGTGCCAGCAGTAAAACAGGAGAAAGGAGTACTGAAGCTTTCTTT.